The clone carrying this T cell receptor (beta chain) was found many times. Its specificity is not known. What was amplified from RNA transcripts were TCR beta CDR3 regions. A first-round RT-PCR of the TCR CDR3 used the HTBI primer set. TCRdb ran MiXCR on the multiplex PCR reads and lists one entry per CDR3 protein. The sample includes 500,000 to 650,000 distinct CDR3 sequences, over 15% of them seen just once. At least 3 on the Clinical Activity Score was recorded for ophthalmopathy patients, who also had NOSPECS grade at least 4 and duration under 3 months. The data stem from a study of T cells in Graves' hyperthyroidism and ophthalmopathy. Study-wide findings and caveats: For ophthalmopathy, model prediction preceded onset by a median roughly 5.9 months. Most clonotypes expanded in thyroid above 0.001 were likewise present in blood.

The origin of this receptor is a young woman with Graves' ophthalmopathy. The sequenced sample consisted of blood.

In DNA, the CDR3 is TGTGCCTGGAGTGTACAGACACCGATGAACACTGAAGCTTTCTTT. Translated: CAWSVQTPMNTEAFF. The chain is built from TRBV30 and TRBJ1-1; no reliable D call. This CDR3 is built from 15 residues. Germline V gives CDR1 GTSNPN, CDR2 SVGIG (reference sequence). Trimming cost V 0 bases and J 0 bases, with 11 bases left between them.